The 27 T cell receptor beta chains listed next were all sequenced from one sample in a study of neurological immune-mediated disorders. The sample's time point: longitudinal time-point 3. TCRdb reanalysed the 5' RACE reads using MiXCR and keeps one entry per CDR3 protein. The table shows roughly 50,000 distinct CDR3 sequences, with over 9.5% occurring only once. The sequencing sample was made of PBMCs. The receptor source for this set is a male donor with HTLV-1-associated myelopathy (HAM/TSP).

This clonotype was seen a handful of times. For the CDR3, the DNA is TGTGCCAGCTCAATCCAGGCCCTGAACACTGAAGCTTTCTTT. It encodes CASSIQALNTEAFF. V and J are TRBV18 and TRBJ1-1; D call uncertain. The V gene's germline CDR1 is KGHSH and CDR2 LQKENI. Trimming took 5 bases from V and 0 from J, leaving 10 bases between them. The CDR3 covers 14 residues.

Ten or more counts support this clonotype. The rearrangement uses TRBV5-4 and TRBJ2-3; no clear D gene. V lost 0 bases, J lost 2 bases, and 13 bases lay in between. The germline gives CDR1 SGHNT, CDR2 YYREEE (reference sequence). This CDR3 spans 16 amino acids. The CDR3 spells CASSLGAVGFTDTQYF. As DNA, the CDR3 is TGTGCCAGCAGCTTGGGGGCAGTGGGTTTCACAGATACGCAGTATTTT.

This clonotype was detected ten times or more. V is TRBV20-1 and J is TRBJ2-5; 7 bases fit TRBD2. The CDR3 has 12 residues. The germline gives CDR1 DFQATT, CDR2 SNEGSKA (reference sequence). CDR3 loop: CRPWGGQETQYF. Here the CDR3 DNA reads TGCAGGCCTTGGGGAGGGCAAGAGACCCAGTACTTC.

Ten or more counts support this clonotype. The chain couples TRBV15 to TRBJ2-6; 9 bases map to TRBD1. CDR3 length: 18 residues. Looked up from germline, CDR1 is LNHNV and CDR2 is YYDKDF (reference sequence). The junction had 5 bases not matched to a gene; V was cut back by 1 base and J by 1 base. CDR3 residues: CATSRAGTGRSGANVLTF. DNA of the CDR3: TGTGCCACCAGCAGAGCCGGGACAGGGAGGTCTGGGGCCAACGTCCTGACTTTC.

The sample holds many counts of this clonotype. The DNA of the CDR3 is TGCAGTGCAGCGACAGGGTTCACAGATACGCAGTATTTT. Translation: CSAATGFTDTQYF. This chain uses TRBV20-1 with TRBJ2-3; TRBD1 matches at 7 bases. Per germline, CDR1 DFQATT and CDR2 SNEGSKA (reference sequence). This CDR3 comprises 13 residues. Germline trimming cut 6 bases from V and 2 bases from J; bases unmatched to any gene: 5.

This clonotype has ten or more counts. The rearrangement uses TRBV3-1 and TRBJ1-5; no reliable D call. V lost 1 base and J 6 bases, leaving 7 bases between the germline ends. Germline CDR1 reads LGHDT; CDR2 reads YNNKEL (reference sequence). This CDR3 is 13 amino acids long. The CDR3 sequence: CASSQGLGQPQHF. CDR3 coding DNA: TGTGCCAGCAGCCAAGGTTTAGGTCAGCCCCAGCATTTT.

This clonotype was found many times. V gene TRBV7-9 combines with J gene TRBJ1-2; 10 bases align to TRBD1. The CDR3 length is 14 residues. Germline V gives CDR1 SEHNR, CDR2 FQNEAQ (reference sequence). V shed 5 bases, J shed 3 bases, and the junction held 3 bases outside the gene matches. The CDR3 sequence: CASSPGTGDYGYTF. DNA of the CDR3: TGTGCCAGCAGCCCCGGGACAGGGGACTATGGCTACACCTTC.

With regard to this clonotype: A single base separates this from a much larger clone, so it may be a read error. Because the CDR3 is missing its conserved closing phenylalanine or tryptophan, this is likely a read error. V is TRBV5-1 and J is TRBJ1-1, with TRBD1 matching over 10 bases. Per the germline V gene, CDR1 is SGHRS and CDR2 is YFSETQ. The CDR3 is made up of 16 amino acids. V was pared by 4 bases and J by 1 base, with 7 bases of the junction left unmatched. The chain's CDR3 is CASSTQGQGGNTEAFI. The CDR3 DNA is TGCGCCAGCAGCACGCAAGGACAGGGGGGGAACACTGAAGCTTTCATT.

In its sample, this clonotype is medium-sized. V gene TRBV7-9 combines with J gene TRBJ2-7; a weak D match, TRBD1 (5 bases). Germline loops: CDR1 SEHNR, CDR2 FQNEAQ (reference sequence). V lost 7 bases and J lost 5, with 15 bases in between. CDR3 length: 13 amino acids. CDR3 coding DNA: TGTGCCAGCACAACCAGGGAAATGAACGAGCAGTACTTC. This gives the protein CASTTREMNEQYF.

Many counts were recorded for this clonotype. The chain employs TRBV7-6 and TRBJ2-3; D possibly uses TRBD1 or TRBD2 (5 bases each). This CDR3 spans 17 amino acids. The germline CDR1 and CDR2 sequences are SGHVS and FNYEAQ. V lost 2 bases, J lost 4 bases, and 19 bases lay in between. The CDR3 loop is CASSLWGGTSSSDTQYF. CDR3 nucleotide sequence: TGTGCCAGCAGCTTATGGGGTGGGACCTCCAGTTCAGATACGCAGTATTTT.

This clonotype was detected many times. V gene TRBV20-1 combines with J gene TRBJ2-7; 8 bases match TRBD1. Germline V gene data show CDR1 as DFQATT and CDR2 as SNEGSKA (reference sequence). The V segment lost 4 bases and the J segment 7 bases; nucleotides outside the gene matches: 12. The CDR3 has 14 amino acids. As DNA, the CDR3 is TGCAGTGCTATACGGGCCAGGGGGCTGCGGGAGCAGTACTTC. Translating it yields CSAIRARGLREQYF.

This clonotype has ten or more counts. The rearrangement uses TRBV7-9 and TRBJ2-2; 7 nucleotides line up with TRBD1. Trimming took 5 bases from V and 2 from J; bases not matched to a gene: 5. Germline V CDR1 and CDR2: SEHNR, FQNEAQ (reference sequence). CDR3 length equals 15 residues. CDR3 in DNA: TGTGCCAGCAGCCCACAGGGGATTAACACCGGGGAGCTGTTTTTT. Protein sequence: CASSPQGINTGELFF.

This clonotype has at least ten counts. The chain recombines TRBV4-3 with TRBJ2-5, with D possibly TRBD2 on 5 matching bases. The CDR3 loop spans 16 amino acids. Trimming stripped 3 bases from V and 4 bases from J, with 18 bases between. Germline-derived CDR1 and CDR2 are LGHNA and YSLEER. CDR3 amino acids: CASSHGERSGGETQYF. In nucleotides, the CDR3 is TGCGCCAGCAGCCATGGAGAGAGGTCCGGAGGAGAGACCCAGTACTTC.

This clonotype was recorded at least ten times. The genes are TRBV10-3 and TRBJ2-5, with 8 bases fitting TRBD2. The CDR3 extends over 15 amino acids. CDR1 ENHRY and CDR2 SYGVKD come from the germline V gene. Trimming removed 4 bases from V and 1 base from J; junction bases left unmatched: 5. CDR3 in DNA: TGTGCCATCAGTGCGAAGGGACTAGTCCAAGAGACCCAGTACTTC. Residues: CAISAKGLVQETQYF.

This clonotype was observed at least ten times. This sequence joins TRBV5-1 and TRBJ2-3; D tentatively reads TRBD1 or TRBD2 (5 bases each). Germline assignment: CDR1 SGHRS and CDR2 YFSETQ. This CDR3 has 16 residues. Trimming cost V 5 bases and J 6 bases, with 22 bases left between them. The CDR3 protein is CASSSGRNPEGDTQYF. The DNA of the CDR3 is TGCGCCAGCAGTTCTGGACGGAACCCAGAGGGGGATACGCAGTATTTT.

A single count supports this clonotype. V usage is TRBV7-6 and J usage is TRBJ1-6; D is unclear. CDR1 SGHVS and CDR2 FNYEAQ come from the germline V gene. CDR3 length: 14 amino acids. Between the trimmed V and J ends, which lost 6 bases and 8 bases, there was a span of 14 bases. The CDR3 loop is CASSPGSTDSPLHF. CDR3 nucleotides: TGTGCCAGCAGTCCCGGGTCCACCGATTCACCCCTCCACTTT.

This clonotype was recorded many times. The CDR3 bases are TGTGCCAGCAGCTCTTCGGCGCTACAGGTTATTGGGGCCAACGTCCTGACTTTC. Its translation: CASSSSALQVIGANVLTF. The gene calls are TRBV5-7 and TRBJ2-6; possibly TRBD1 for D (5 bases). TRBV5-7 carries the ORF label, with uncertain function. The CDR3 has 18 amino acids. V lost 3 bases, J lost 3 bases, and 19 bases lay in between.

Only a few counts were recorded for this clonotype. This sequence may be a read error, since a much larger clone differs from it by one base. The rearrangement joins TRBV5-5 to TRBJ1-3; D uncertain. V lost 2 bases and J lost 2, with 5 bases in between. The CDR3 runs 13 residues. Per germline, CDR1 SGHKS and CDR2 YYEKEE (reference sequence). This CDR3 reads CASSFGPGNTIYF. The DNA of the CDR3 is TGTGCCAGCAGCTTTGGGCCTGGAAACACCATATATTTT.

This clonotype was detected a few times. The V and J genes are TRBV28 and TRBJ2-2; D may be TRBD2 (5 bases). The V end lost 2 bases, the J end lost 6 bases, and 13 bases lay between the germline ends. CDR3 length: 15 residues. The germline V gene encodes CDR1 MDHEN and CDR2 SYDVKM. CDR3 amino acids: CASSLPTGSAGELFF. DNA of the CDR3: TGTGCCAGCAGTTTACCTACGGGGTCCGCCGGGGAGCTGTTTTTT. The full variable domain, rest sourced from reference TRBV28 and TRBJ2-2, is DVKVTQSSRYLVKRTGEKVFLECVQDMDHENMFWYRQDPGLGLRLIYFSYDVKMKEKGDIPEGYSVSREKKERFSLILESASTNQTSMYLCASSLPTGSAGELFFGEGSRLTVL.

This clonotype came up many times. V usage is TRBV20-1 and J usage is TRBJ1-6; 10 bases fit TRBD1. The CDR3 is 18 amino acids. Trimming cost V 5 bases and J 0 bases; bases outside gene matches: 10. The germline V gene encodes CDR1 DFQATT and CDR2 SNEGSKA (reference sequence). The CDR3 region is CSALGTGAVSSYNSPLHF. Written as DNA, the CDR3 is TGCAGTGCTCTTGGGACAGGGGCCGTAAGCTCCTATAATTCACCCCTCCACTTT.

This clonotype came up many times. The chain has TRBV12-3 or TRBV12-4 and TRBJ2-5, with TRBD1 identical over 10 bases. The V segment lost 1 base and the J segment 3 bases; nucleotides outside the gene matches: 2. This CDR3 region has 15 residues. This chain's CDR3 is CASSLVTGGEETQYF. For the CDR3, the DNA is TGTGCCAGCAGTTTAGTGACAGGGGGCGAAGAGACCCAGTACTTC.

This clonotype was counted many times. The rearrangement links TRBV5-1 to TRBJ1-2; possible D gene TRBD1, 5 bases. Trimming removed 4 bases at V and 3 bases at J, with 16 bases between. CDR1 is SGHRS, CDR2 YFSETQ, per germline. The CDR3 totals 15 residues. The CDR3 loop reads CASSPVGGLDYGYTF. In DNA, the CDR3 is TGCGCCAGCAGCCCCGTGGGGGGGTTGGACTATGGCTACACCTTC.

This clonotype was picked up many times. This sequence joins TRBV20-1 and TRBJ1-1, with D uncertain. Germline V gives CDR1 DFQATT, CDR2 SNEGSKA (reference sequence). This CDR3 comprises 10 residues. The CDR3 reads CNPSDTEAFF. The CDR3 DNA follows: TGCAACCCATCGGACACTGAAGCTTTCTTT.

The sample holds many counts of this clonotype. The CDR3 nucleotides read TGTGCCAGCAGCCCTGGCTACACCTTC. Translated, it gives CASSPGYTF. The chain couples TRBV6-6 to TRBJ1-2, with D hard to call. CDR1 MNHNY and CDR2 SVGAGI come from the germline V gene (reference sequence). The CDR3 length is 9 residues. Trimming shortened V by 6 bases and J by 7 bases, and 3 bases separated the two germline ends.

This clonotype was seen only a few times. The V gene is TRBV7-3, the J gene TRBJ1-2, with TRBD1 as a possible D gene (6 bases). The CDR3 has 14 amino acids. Germline-derived CDR1 and CDR2 are SGHTA and FQGTGA. Trimming cost V 4 bases and J 7 bases, with 16 bases left between them. CDR3 bases: TGTGCCAGCAGCTCGCCCGGGACATTGGCTGGCTACACCTTC. Translation gives CASSSPGTLAGYTF.

This clonotype was recorded at least ten times. The chain carries TRBV20-1 and TRBJ1-6; no clear D. Trimming cost V 0 bases and J 7 bases, with 10 bases left between them. The V gene's germline CDR1 is DFQATT and CDR2 SNEGSKA (reference sequence). This CDR3 has 14 residues. The CDR3 spells CSARDLRANSPLHF. CDR3 bases: TGCAGTGCTAGAGATTTGAGGGCCAATTCACCCCTCCACTTT.

Many counts were recorded for this clonotype. The genes are TRBV5-1 and TRBJ2-4, with 8 positions matching TRBD1. V lost 0 bases, J lost 0 bases, and 8 bases stayed unmatched. Germline loops: CDR1 SGHRS, CDR2 YFSETQ. CDR3 length: 18 residues. The CDR3 region is CASSLGGTGPIAKNIQYF. The CDR3 nucleotides are TGCGCCAGCAGCTTGGGCGGGACAGGACCTATAGCCAAAAACATTCAGTACTTC.